This T cell receptor (beta chain) was identified during a study of blood T cell repertoires in COVID-19. Measured with immunoSEQ multiplex PCR; TCRdb has only the in-frame clones, and not every one. The profile shows around 290,000 clones, more than 75% of them singletons. CDR3 length: 16 amino acids. From germline, CDR1 is SGHNT and CDR2 YYREEE (reference sequence). Unmatched junction bases numbered 7, after V lost 3 bases and J lost 2 bases. The sequencing input was PBMCs or T cells enriched from blood (not recorded which). The clonotype comes from a woman aged 60-70 years in a cohort exposed to, infected with or recovered from COVID-19 (not recorded which). The rearrangement joins TRBV5-4 to TRBJ2-7; 11 bases are shared with TRBD2. The CDR3: CASSSRLAGNTYEQYF. The CDR3 DNA reads TGTGCCAGCAGCTCCCGACTAGCGGGGAACACCTACGAGCAGTACTTC.